This record concerns one TCR beta chain sequence. The antigen remains unidentified. The data were taken from a study of graft-versus-host responses after intestinal transplantation. General study results and limits: An association linked early post-transplant HvG declines with peak circulating GvH clone levels.

Method: immunoSEQ multiplex PCR; TCRdb's copy keeps in-frame clones and lacks some. This sample has 40,000 to 45,000 clones, with 91% found just once. This CDR3 contains 10 residues. V was cut by 3 bases and J by 7 bases, with 4 bases left in between. Looked up from germline, CDR1 is DFQATT and CDR2 is SNEGSKA (reference sequence). This clonotype was obtained from a human patient who received an intestinal transplant, so some T cells may come from the graft donor. Sequencing used PBMCs, obtained approximately 320 days after intestinal transplant. J is TRBJ2-1 and V is TRBV20-1; D call uncertain. CDR3 region: CSASPNEQFF. DNA of the CDR3: TGCAGTGCTAGCCCTAATGAGCAGTTCTTC.